Below, 10 T cell receptor beta chains from the same sample are listed, as sequenced in a study of OX40 agonist ivuxolimab in advanced cancers. TCRdb's copy holds only in-frame clones and misses some; the assay was immunoSEQ multiplex PCR. The sample holds over 65,000 clones; about 88% are singletons and the top ten take roughly 8%. This specimen was CD4+ or CD8+ T cells sorted from blood, taken in a trial of the OX40 agonist ivuxolimab. The receptors stem from an adult with an advanced solid tumor such as melanoma, head and neck, liver or kidney cancer.

The chain is built from TRBV6-5 and TRBJ2-4, with D tentatively TRBD1 or TRBD2 (5 bases each). CDR1 and CDR2 (germline): MNHEY, SVGAGI. With 8 bases removed from V and 8 bases from J, the gap between germline ends came to 16 bases. The CDR3 runs to 13 residues. This chain's CDR3 is CASWGEGNHIQYF. The CDR3 DNA follows: TGTGCCAGCTGGGGAGAGGGGAATCACATTCAGTACTTC.

This clone came up a few times. The chain carries TRBV4-2 and TRBJ2-2; no firm D call. Germline V gives CDR1 LGHNA, CDR2 YNFKEQ. Trimming took 7 bases from V and 0 from J, leaving 9 bases between them. The CDR3 is made up of 14 amino acids. The CDR3 loop is CASTPGPNTGELFF. CDR3 sequence (DNA): TGTGCCAGCACCCCAGGTCCGAACACCGGGGAGCTGTTTTTT.

This chain joins TRBV7-2 and TRBJ2-7; D unclear. CDR1 SGHTA and CDR2 FQGNSA come from the germline V gene. This CDR3 region has 14 residues. Trimming left V 1 base short and J 1 base short, with 8 bases between. In DNA, the CDR3 is TGTGCCAGCAGCTTAGTTGTCTCATCCTACGAGCAGTACTTC. Translation gives CASSLVVSSYEQYF.

J is TRBJ2-1 and V is TRBV5-5, with 7 bases fitting TRBD1. Germline V gene sequence: CDR1 SGHKS, CDR2 YYEKEE (reference sequence). The CDR3 length is 16 residues. V shed 4 bases, J shed 0 bases, and the junction held 7 bases outside the gene matches. The CDR3 DNA reads TGTGCCAGCAGCCCCGGACAGGCCTTCTCCTACAATGAGCAGTTCTTC. This codes for CASSPGQAFSYNEQFF.

This chain links TRBV5-8 with TRBJ1-4; D ambiguous. V lost 1 base and J lost 8, with 9 bases in between. This CDR3 has 13 amino acids. Germline assignment: CDR1 SGHTS and CDR2 YDEGEE. The CDR3: CASSLSRGEKLFF. CDR3 sequence (DNA): TGTGCCAGCAGCTTGTCGCGAGGAGAAAAACTGTTTTTT.

The genes are TRBV9 and TRBJ2-7, with D possibly TRBD1 on 6 matching bases. The CDR3 consists of 15 residues. Germline lookup yields CDR1 SGDLS and CDR2 YYNGEE. Trimming removed 0 bases at V and 6 bases at J, with 16 bases between. The DNA of the CDR3 is TGTGCCAGCAGCGTAGGGGTGACAGGAATATCCGAGCAGTACTTC. Protein product: CASSVGVTGISEQYF.

J is TRBJ2-1 and V is TRBV7-8, with D possibly TRBD2 on 6 matching bases. V lost 3 bases and J 9 bases, leaving 9 bases between the germline ends. Germline values: CDR1 SGHVS, CDR2 FQNEAQ. This CDR3 is built from 12 residues. The CDR3 nucleotides are TGTGCCAGCAGCTTGACTAGGGGTGAGCAGTTCTTC. This encodes CASSLTRGEQFF.

This chain connects TRBV25-1 to TRBJ2-7; D perhaps matches TRBD1 (5 bases). The length of the CDR3 is 11 residues. Trimming stripped 4 bases from V and 5 bases from J, with 6 bases between. The germline CDR1 and CDR2 sequences are MGHDK and SYGVNS. DNA for the CDR3: TGTGCCAGCAGTGCCAGGGACGAGCAGTACTTC. Its protein product is CASSARDEQYF.

The J gene is TRBJ1-1, the V gene TRBV11-3; possibly TRBD1 for D (5 bases). Germline lookup yields CDR1 SGHNT and CDR2 YENEEA. The germline V and J ends were trimmed by 5 bases and 1 base, with 14 bases remaining between them. This CDR3 has 15 amino acids. CDR3 in amino acids: CASSLRGRGNTEAFF. CDR3 DNA: TGTGCCAGCAGCCTCCGGGGCCGGGGGAACACTGAAGCTTTCTTT.

The V gene is TRBV14, the J gene TRBJ2-5, with a possible D match to TRBD2 (7 bases). Germline CDR1 and CDR2: SGHDN and FVKESK. CDR3 length: 16 amino acids. V lost 2 bases and J lost 7, with 20 bases in between. The CDR3 DNA reads as TGTGCCAGCAGCCAATGGGGGGGCCCACGGCTTGGGACCCAGTACTTC. Protein: CASSQWGGPRLGTQYF.